The following is a T cell receptor (beta chain) sequence with its context. Its antigen is currently unknown. This entry comes from a study of shared clonotypes between healthy human individuals. The CDR3 is 15 residues long. The germline V gene encodes CDR1 SNHLY and CDR2 FYNNEI. V dropped 3 bases and J dropped 2; count of bases not matched to a gene: 5. Findings and caveats of the study: Since donors were few, the genetic and exposure-history diversity represented was limited.

Assay used: immunoSEQ multiplex PCR; TCRdb lists only in-frame clones, some missing. The table shows 1,500,000 or so clones, with approximately 97% occurring only once. This TCR derives from a man aged 25-45 years in good health. Sequenced material: naive CD4+ T cells sorted from blood. Described subset: CD45RA+ positively selected. The V gene is TRBV2, the J gene TRBJ2-7; 9 nucleotides match TRBD1. The chain's CDR3 is CASSDRTGAPYEQYF. DNA for the CDR3: TGTGCCAGCAGTGATCGGACAGGGGCCCCCTACGAGCAGTACTTC.